The 20 T cell receptor beta chains below come from one sample, sequenced in a study of T cell responses to AZD1222 COVID-19 vaccine. Profiling relied on immunoSEQ multiplex PCR, and the TCRdb table lists in-frame clones only, not all of them. Here the sample spans some 84,000 clones, about 90% being singletons. This specimen was peripheral blood, taken on day 0 of AZD1222 vaccination. These receptors were taken from an adult in good health.

This rearrangement joins TRBV14 to TRBJ2-1; tentatively, D is TRBD2 (5 bases). CDR1 is SGHDN and CDR2 is FVKESK in the germline V gene. The CDR3 runs to 13 residues. V shed 4 bases and J shed 8 bases, with 12 bases lying between them. This CDR3 reads CASSRTAGDEQFF. Written as DNA, the CDR3 is TGTGCCAGCAGCCGGACTGCAGGAGATGAGCAGTTCTTC.

The chain joins TRBV5-1 to TRBJ2-6; D is undetermined. In germline, CDR1 is SGHRS, CDR2 YFSETQ. Deletions cut 4 bases from V and 0 bases from J, with 14 bases between. This CDR3 region has 17 residues. The CDR3 region is CASSPPFRSSGANVLTF. The CDR3 nucleotides are TGCGCCAGCAGCCCCCCCTTCCGGAGCTCTGGGGCCAACGTCCTGACTTTC.

V and J are TRBV27 and TRBJ2-1; D is possibly TRBD1 or TRBD2 (5 bases each). This CDR3 has 11 residues. The germline CDR1 and CDR2 sequences are MNHEY and SMNVEV (reference sequence). V was clipped by 6 bases and J by 11 bases, with 11 bases between them. CDR3 region: CASSWGPKQFF. CDR3 sequence (DNA): TGTGCCAGCAGCTGGGGACCTAAGCAGTTCTTC.

The rearrangement joins TRBV28 to TRBJ1-1; no reliable D call. This CDR3 comprises 14 residues. The germline V gene has CDR1 MDHEN and CDR2 SYDVKM. Trimming cost V 3 bases and J 2 bases, with 10 bases left between them. CDR3 DNA: TGTGCCAGCAGTTTGGCGGGGAAAAACACTGAAGCTTTCTTT. Its translation is CASSLAGKNTEAFF.

This chain uses TRBV5-4 with TRBJ2-4; D may correspond to TRBD1 or TRBD2 (6 bases each). The CDR3 extends over 17 amino acids. Germline V gene lookup returns CDR1 SGHNT and CDR2 YYREEE (reference sequence). Trimming took off 3 bases at V and 0 bases at J, with 16 bases between the two ends. CDR3 loop: CASSSGGPERAKNIQYF. The DNA for the CDR3 is TGTGCCAGCAGCTCTGGGGGGCCTGAGAGAGCCAAAAACATTCAGTACTTC.

A few counts support this clone. This chain uses TRBV27 with TRBJ1-2; maybe TRBD1 (5 bases). The CDR3 is 13 residues long. Trimming removed 5 bases at V and 5 bases at J, with 12 bases between. Germline V CDR1 and CDR2: MNHEY, SMNVEV (reference sequence). Here the CDR3 DNA reads TGTGCCAGCAGTCTCAGGGAAGGTTATGGCTACACCTTC. It yields the protein CASSLREGYGYTF.

This chain connects TRBV7-8 to TRBJ1-2; D is ambiguous. V was cut by 5 bases and J by 2 bases, with 12 bases left in between. Looked up from germline, CDR1 is SGHVS and CDR2 is FQNEAQ. The CDR3 is made up of 14 amino acids. The CDR3 here is CASSKTATNYGYTF. In nucleotides, the CDR3 is TGTGCCAGCAGCAAGACGGCCACCAACTATGGCTACACCTTC.

This clone is a singleton in its sample. This rearrangement joins TRBV15 to TRBJ2-1; weak D call: TRBD2 (6 bases). The germline V gene encodes CDR1 LNHNV and CDR2 YYDKDF (reference sequence). The CDR3 sequence is 15 residues long. The V gene lost 1 base and the J gene lost 8 bases, with 15 bases spanning the gap. The CDR3 loop is CATSRGDSTRDEQFF. The CDR3 nucleotides are TGTGCCACCAGCAGAGGGGACTCGACCCGGGATGAGCAGTTCTTC.

The chain links TRBV29-1 to TRBJ2-5; maybe TRBD1 (6 bases). Trimming pared 7 bases from V and 1 base from J, leaving 13 bases between. The CDR3 totals 13 residues. Per the germline V gene, CDR1 is SQVTM and CDR2 is ANQGSEA. The CDR3 region is CSAQWTVQETQYF. CDR3 nucleotides: TGCAGCGCACAATGGACAGTCCAAGAGACCCAGTACTTC. Looking up the rest from reference TRBV29-1 and TRBJ2-5 gives the full variable domain: SAVISQKPSRDICQRGTSLTIQCQVDSQVTMMFWYRQQPGQSLTLIATANQGSEATYESGFVIDKFPISRPNLTFSTLTVSNMSPEDSSIYLCSAQWTVQETQYFGPGTRLLVL.

The chain uses TRBV7-9 and TRBJ2-2, with 14 bases aligning to TRBD2. CDR3 length: 18 residues. V shed 5 bases, J shed 4 bases, and the junction held 9 bases outside the gene matches. From germline, CDR1 is SEHNR and CDR2 FQNEAQ (reference sequence). CDR3 loop: CASSPRLAGGPSTGELFF. The CDR3 DNA reads as TGTGCCAGCAGCCCGAGACTAGCGGGAGGGCCTAGCACCGGGGAGCTGTTTTTT. Full variable domain (outside the CDR3, taken from reference TRBV7-9 and TRBJ2-2): DTGVSQNPRHKITKRGQNVTFRCDPISEHNRLYWYRQTLGQGPEFLTYFQNEAQLEKSRLLSDRFSAERPKGSFSTLEIQRTEQGDSAMYLCASSPRLAGGPSTGELFFGEGSRLTVL.

The chain couples TRBV5-4 to TRBJ1-1; TRBD1 aligns across 8 bases. Germline CDR1 and CDR2: SGHNT and YYREEE (reference sequence). Losses at the gene ends were 6 bases for V and 5 bases for J; bases not matched to a gene: 6. The CDR3 consists of 13 residues. CDR3 sequence reads: CASTGQGVTEAFF. The CDR3 DNA sequence: TGTGCCAGCACAGGACAGGGAGTTACTGAAGCTTTCTTT. The full variable domain, rest sourced from reference TRBV5-4 and TRBJ1-1, is ETGVTQSPTHLIKTRGQQVTLRCSSQSGHNTVSWYQQALGQGPQFIFQYYREEENGRGNFPPRFSGLQFPNYSSELNVNALELDDSALYLCASTGQGVTEAFFGQGTRLTVV.

The chain joins TRBV19 to TRBJ2-7, with D perhaps given as TRBD1 or TRBD2 (6 bases each). Germline assignment: CDR1 LNHDA and CDR2 SQIVND (reference sequence). The CDR3 is 14 amino acids. The ends were cut back, 1 base at V and 7 bases at J, with 14 bases in the middle. The CDR3 is CASSIVPGAGEQYF. CDR3 nucleotides: TGTGCCAGTAGTATAGTTCCGGGGGCGGGTGAGCAGTACTTC.

The CDR3, as DNA: TGCGCCAGTTCGGGGGGACAGGGGGTCCACGAGCAGTACTTC. Protein sequence: CASSGGQGVHEQYF. The rearrangement uses TRBV5-1 and TRBJ2-7, with 11 bases lining up with TRBD1. Germline V CDR1 and CDR2: SGHRS, YFSETQ. Losses at the gene ends were 8 bases for V and 5 bases for J; bases not matched to a gene: 9. The CDR3 has 14 amino acids.

This clone was found once. This chain joins TRBV28 and TRBJ2-3; D is possibly TRBD2 (6 bases). The CDR3 runs 15 residues. The V end lost 5 bases, the J end lost 5 bases, and 17 bases lay between the germline ends. CDR1 and CDR2 (germline): MDHEN, SYDVKM. CDR3 in DNA: TGTGCCAGCAGTCCTATAGGTGGAGGGGAAGATACGCAGTATTTT. Translating gives CASSPIGGGEDTQYF.

The chain uses TRBV12-3 or TRBV12-4 and TRBJ1-2; TRBD1 is a possible D gene (6 bases). This CDR3 comprises 13 residues. Trimming shortened V by 6 bases and J by 2 bases, and 10 bases separated the two germline ends. The CDR3 loop reads CASSADRNYGYTF. The CDR3 region has the DNA TGTGCCAGCAGCGCAGACAGGAACTATGGCTACACCTTC.

V and J are TRBV7-6 and TRBJ1-2; 10 nucleotides line up with TRBD1. The junction had 11 bases not matched to a gene; V was cut back by 5 bases and J by 2 bases. The V gene's germline CDR1 is SGHVS and CDR2 FNYEAQ. The length of the CDR3 is 17 residues. The DNA for the CDR3 is TGTGCCAGCAGCCGGACAGGGACAGGGGCCTTCAACTATGGCTACACCTTC. Protein sequence: CASSRTGTGAFNYGYTF.

The gene calls are TRBV5-1 and TRBJ2-3; 7 bases line up with TRBD1. Trimming took 3 bases from V and 1 from J; bases not matched to a gene: 5. CDR3 size: 15 residues. CDR1 is SGHRS and CDR2 is YFSETQ in the germline V gene. The CDR3 sequence is CASSSQGDRTDTQYF. The CDR3 DNA reads TGCGCCAGCAGCTCTCAGGGGGACCGCACAGATACGCAGTATTTT.

The chain recombines TRBV7-9 with TRBJ1-1, with D possibly being TRBD1 (6 bases). Germline V lookup: CDR1 SEHNR, CDR2 FQNEAQ (reference sequence). Trimming shortened V by 5 bases and J by 0 bases, and 16 bases separated the two germline ends. The CDR3 totals 16 residues. The CDR3 DNA follows: TGTGCCAGCAGCACCCCTATTACAGGGATGAACACTGAAGCTTTCTTT. This gives the protein CASSTPITGMNTEAFF. Complete variable domain (other parts from reference TRBV7-9 and TRBJ1-1): DTGVSQNPRHKITKRGQNVTFRCDPISEHNRLYWYRQTLGQGPEFLTYFQNEAQLEKSRLLSDRFSAERPKGSFSTLEIQRTEQGDSAMYLCASSTPITGMNTEAFFGQGTRLTVV.

The chain combines TRBV6-1 with TRBJ1-1; no firm D call. Germline V gene data show CDR1 as MNHNS and CDR2 as SASEGT. This CDR3 has 15 residues. Trimming left V 1 base short and J 0 bases short, with 9 bases between. CDR3 nucleotides: TGTGCCAGCAGTGAAGGCAACGGGATGAACACTGAAGCTTTCTTT. Its translation is CASSEGNGMNTEAFF.

The chain is built from TRBV19 and TRBJ2-7; no clear D. Trimming cost V 3 bases and J 0 bases, with 6 bases left between them. CDR1 LNHDA and CDR2 SQIVND come from the germline V gene (reference sequence). CDR3 length: 13 residues. As DNA, the CDR3 is TGTGCCAGTAGTATCAGATTCTCCTACGAGCAGTACTTC. Protein: CASSIRFSYEQYF. Using reference TRBV19 and TRBJ2-7 for the parts outside the CDR3, the full variable domain is DGGITQSPKYLFRKEGQNVTLSCEQNLNHDAMYWYRQDPGQGLRLIYYSQIVNDFQKGDIAEGYSVSREKKESFPLTVTSAQKNPTAFYLCASSIRFSYEQYFGPGTRLTVT.